This T cell receptor (beta chain) was identified in a study of T cells in Graves' hyperthyroidism and ophthalmopathy. Study-wide findings and caveats: Blood also carried most thyroid clonotypes expanded above 0.001. By a 13 V-J model, ophthalmopathy was set apart from stable hyperthyroidism.

Exclusion criteria comprised uncontrolled infection, other autoimmune disease, pregnancy or lactation. This clonotype was counted at least ten times. What it recognizes is unknown. Amplified TCR beta CDR3 regions derived from RNA transcripts. Researchers ran a first-round RT-PCR on the TCR CDR3 using the HTBI primer set. TCRdb called the multiplex PCR reads again in MiXCR, with one record for every CDR3 protein. The sample shows roughly 570,000 distinct CDR3 sequences, approximately 15% of them seen only once. The CDR3 spans 12 residues. Germline V gives CDR1 SGHAT, CDR2 FQDESV (reference sequence). The V and J ends lost 3 bases and 3 bases respectively, with 6 bases between them.

The specimen was blood. The gene calls are TRBV11-1 and TRBJ2-7; D is undetermined. The receptor comes from a woman aged 30 to 39 with Graves' hyperthyroidism. CDR3 protein: CASSFHDYEQYF. DNA of the CDR3: TGTGCCAGCAGCTTCCATGACTACGAGCAGTACTTC.